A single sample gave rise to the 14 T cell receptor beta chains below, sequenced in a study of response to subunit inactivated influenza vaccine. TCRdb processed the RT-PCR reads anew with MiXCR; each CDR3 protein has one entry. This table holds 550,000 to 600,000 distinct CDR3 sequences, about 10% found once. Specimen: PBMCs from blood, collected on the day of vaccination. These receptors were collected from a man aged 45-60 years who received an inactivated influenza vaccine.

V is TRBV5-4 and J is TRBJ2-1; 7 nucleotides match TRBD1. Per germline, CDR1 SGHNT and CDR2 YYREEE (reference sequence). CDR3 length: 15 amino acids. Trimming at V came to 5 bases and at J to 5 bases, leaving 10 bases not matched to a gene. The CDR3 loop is CASSLRQQGHNEQFF. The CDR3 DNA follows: TGTGCCAGCAGTTTAAGGCAACAGGGGCACAATGAGCAGTTCTTC.

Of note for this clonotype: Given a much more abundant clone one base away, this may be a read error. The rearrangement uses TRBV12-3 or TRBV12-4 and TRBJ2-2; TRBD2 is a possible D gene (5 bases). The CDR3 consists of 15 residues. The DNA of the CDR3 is TGTGCCAGCAGCTCAGTCCAGGCGAACACCGGGGAGCTGATTTTT. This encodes CASSSVQANTGELIF.

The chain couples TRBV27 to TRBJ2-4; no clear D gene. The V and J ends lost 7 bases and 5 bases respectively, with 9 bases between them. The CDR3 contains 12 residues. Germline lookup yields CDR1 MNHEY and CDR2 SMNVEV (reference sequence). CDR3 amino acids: CASKSAENIQYF. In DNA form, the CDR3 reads TGTGCCAGCAAATCGGCCGAAAACATTCAGTACTTC.

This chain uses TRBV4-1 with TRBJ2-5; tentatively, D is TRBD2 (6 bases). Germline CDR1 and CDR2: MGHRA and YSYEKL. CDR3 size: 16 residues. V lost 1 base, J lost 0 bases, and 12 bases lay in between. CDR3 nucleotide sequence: TGCGCCAGCAGCCAAGGGGGAGGCGGGAACCAAGAGACCCAGTACTTC. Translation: CASSQGGGGNQETQYF.

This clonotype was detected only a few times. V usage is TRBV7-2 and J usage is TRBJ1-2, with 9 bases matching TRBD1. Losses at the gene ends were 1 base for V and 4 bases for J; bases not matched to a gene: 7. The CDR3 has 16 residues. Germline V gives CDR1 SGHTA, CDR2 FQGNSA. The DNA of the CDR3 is TGTGCCAGCAGCTTAGTGGGACAGGGCTATGCCTATGGCTACACCTTC. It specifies CASSLVGQGYAYGYTF.

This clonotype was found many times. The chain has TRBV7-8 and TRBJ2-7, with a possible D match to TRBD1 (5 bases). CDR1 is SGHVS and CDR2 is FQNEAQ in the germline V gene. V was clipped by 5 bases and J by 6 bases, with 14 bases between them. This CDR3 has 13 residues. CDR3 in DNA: TGTGCCAGCAGCGGGGTGCAGGGTGGCGAGCAGTACTTC. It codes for CASSGVQGGEQYF.

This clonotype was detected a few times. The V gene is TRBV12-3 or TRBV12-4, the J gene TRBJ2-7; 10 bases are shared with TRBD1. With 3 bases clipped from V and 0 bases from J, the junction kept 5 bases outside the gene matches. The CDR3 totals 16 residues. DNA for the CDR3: TGTGCCAGCAGTTTGGGGACAGGGGTTAGCTCCTACGAGCAGTACTTC. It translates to CASSLGTGVSSYEQYF.

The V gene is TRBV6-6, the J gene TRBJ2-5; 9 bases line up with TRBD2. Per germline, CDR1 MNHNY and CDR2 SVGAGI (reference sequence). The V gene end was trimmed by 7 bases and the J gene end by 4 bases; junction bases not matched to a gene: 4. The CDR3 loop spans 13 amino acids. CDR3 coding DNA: TGTGCCAGCACGTCTAGCGGGACAGAGACCCAGTACTTC. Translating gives CASTSSGTETQYF.

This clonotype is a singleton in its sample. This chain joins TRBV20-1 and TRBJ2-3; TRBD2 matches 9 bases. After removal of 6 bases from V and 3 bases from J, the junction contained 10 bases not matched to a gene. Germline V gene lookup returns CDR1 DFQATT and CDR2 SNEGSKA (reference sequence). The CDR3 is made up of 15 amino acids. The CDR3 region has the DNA TGCAGTGCCTACTTAGCGGGAGTTAGGACAGATACGCAGTATTTT. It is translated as CSAYLAGVRTDTQYF.

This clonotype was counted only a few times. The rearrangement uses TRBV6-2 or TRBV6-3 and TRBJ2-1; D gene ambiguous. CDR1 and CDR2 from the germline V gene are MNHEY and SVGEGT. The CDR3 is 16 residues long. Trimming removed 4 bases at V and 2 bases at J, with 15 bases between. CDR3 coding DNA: TGTGCCAGCAGTTCCCGGGCGTTATACCCCTACAATGAGCAGTTCTTC. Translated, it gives CASSSRALYPYNEQFF.

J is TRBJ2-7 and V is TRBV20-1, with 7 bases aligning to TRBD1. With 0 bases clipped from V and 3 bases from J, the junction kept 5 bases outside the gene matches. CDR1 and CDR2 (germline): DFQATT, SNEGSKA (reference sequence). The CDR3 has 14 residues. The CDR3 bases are TGCAGTGCTAGAGATCGGGACAGAAACTACGAGCAGTACTTC. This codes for CSARDRDRNYEQYF.

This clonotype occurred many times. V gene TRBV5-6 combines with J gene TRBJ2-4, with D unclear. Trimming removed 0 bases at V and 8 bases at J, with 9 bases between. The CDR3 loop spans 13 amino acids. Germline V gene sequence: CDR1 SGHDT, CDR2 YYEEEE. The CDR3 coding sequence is TGTGCCAGCAGCTTGGGGACGACGGACATTCAGTACTTC. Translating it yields CASSLGTTDIQYF.

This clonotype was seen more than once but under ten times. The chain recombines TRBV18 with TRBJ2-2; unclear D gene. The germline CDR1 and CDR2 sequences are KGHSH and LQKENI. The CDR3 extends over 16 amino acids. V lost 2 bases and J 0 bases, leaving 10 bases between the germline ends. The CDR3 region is CASSPGSPANTGELFF. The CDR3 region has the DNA TGTGCCAGCTCACCAGGGTCTCCAGCGAACACCGGGGAGCTGTTTTTT.

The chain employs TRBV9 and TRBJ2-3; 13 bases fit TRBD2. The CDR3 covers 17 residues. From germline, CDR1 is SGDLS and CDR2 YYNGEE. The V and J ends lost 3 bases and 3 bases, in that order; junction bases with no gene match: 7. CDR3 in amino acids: CASSETGLAGITDTQYF. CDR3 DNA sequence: TGTGCCAGCAGCGAGACGGGACTAGCGGGAATTACAGATACGCAGTATTTT.